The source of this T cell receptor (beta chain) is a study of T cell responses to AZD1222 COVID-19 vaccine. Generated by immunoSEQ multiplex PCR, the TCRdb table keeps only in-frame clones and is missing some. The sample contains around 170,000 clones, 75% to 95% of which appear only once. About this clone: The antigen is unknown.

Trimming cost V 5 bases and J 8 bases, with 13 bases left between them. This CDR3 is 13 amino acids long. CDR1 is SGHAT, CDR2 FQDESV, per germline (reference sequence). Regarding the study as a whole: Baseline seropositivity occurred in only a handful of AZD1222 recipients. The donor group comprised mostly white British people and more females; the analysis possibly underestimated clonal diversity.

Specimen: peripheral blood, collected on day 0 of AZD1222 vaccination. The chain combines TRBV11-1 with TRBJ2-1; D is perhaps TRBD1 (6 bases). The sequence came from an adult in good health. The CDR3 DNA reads TGTGCCAGCAGCCCAACAGGGTTCGATGAGCAGTTCTTC. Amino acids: CASSPTGFDEQFF.